Shown below are 21 T cell receptor beta chains from a single sample sequenced in a study of blood T cell repertoires in COVID-19. Libraries were prepared by immunoSEQ multiplex PCR; TCRdb keeps only in-frame clonotypes and omits some of them. The sample lists about 130,000 clones, 84% occurring once. The specimen was peripheral blood. Receptor source: a human donor in a cohort sampled during active COVID-19.

This chain connects TRBV3-1 (or the pseudogene TRBV3-2) to TRBJ2-5; 16 bases align to TRBD2. Trimming at V came to 0 bases and at J to 4 bases, leaving 5 bases not matched to a gene. Germline lookup yields CDR1 LGHDT and CDR2 YNNKEL (reference sequence). This CDR3 is 18 amino acids long. This CDR3 is CASSQDGTSGRGGETQYF. CDR3 bases: TGTGCCAGCAGCCAAGATGGGACTAGCGGGAGGGGTGGAGAGACCCAGTACTTC.

The rearrangement joins TRBV5-1 to TRBJ2-2; TRBD2 agrees at 13 bases. The trim removed 3 bases at V and 4 bases at J, leaving 3 bases unmatched. The germline gives CDR1 SGHRS, CDR2 YFSETQ. The CDR3 spans 16 residues. CDR3 DNA: TGCGCCAGCAGCTCGGGACTAGCGGGGACCACCGGGGAGCTGTTTTTT. It translates to CASSSGLAGTTGELFF.

A single count supports this clone. The CDR3 sequence is CASGLVLSYGYTF. The CDR3 region has the DNA TGTGCTAGTGGTTTGGTACTTTCCTATGGCTACACCTTC. The gene calls are TRBV12-5 and TRBJ1-2, with D unclear. The CDR3 is 13 residues long. Germline CDR1 and CDR2: LGHNT and FRNRAP. The V end was cut by 0 bases, the J end by 4 bases, with 6 bases between.

The V gene is TRBV4-2, the J gene TRBJ2-2; 8 bases agree with TRBD1. The CDR3 length is 16 residues. The germline CDR1 and CDR2 sequences are LGHNA and YNFKEQ. V shed 0 bases, J shed 7 bases, and the junction held 7 bases outside the gene matches. The CDR3 DNA sequence: TGTGCCAGCAGCCAAGAAATGCAGGGGGCTAGCGGGGAGCTGTTTTTT. Residues: CASSQEMQGASGELFF.

The CDR3 sequence is CAIATGTGVSGANVLTF. In DNA form, the CDR3 reads TGTGCCATCGCAACCGGGACAGGGGTTTCCGGGGCCAACGTCCTGACTTTC. The V call is TRBV10-3, the J call TRBJ2-6; TRBD1 matches at 10 bases. Germline assignment: CDR1 ENHRY and CDR2 SYGVKD. The CDR3 consists of 17 residues. The trim removed 8 bases at V and 4 bases at J, leaving 11 bases unmatched.

CDR3 in amino acids: CASTDRGDYQPQHF. Here the CDR3 DNA reads TGTGCCAGCACGGACAGGGGGGATTATCAGCCCCAGCATTTT. V and J are TRBV19 and TRBJ1-5; 10 nucleotides agree with TRBD1. Germline lookup yields CDR1 LNHDA and CDR2 SQIVND (reference sequence). Trimming removed 9 bases from V and 5 bases from J; junction bases left unmatched: 7. The CDR3 totals 14 residues.

The chain joins TRBV11-3 to TRBJ1-1; no clear D. V was clipped by 0 bases and J by 5 bases, with 13 bases between them. The length of the CDR3 is 15 residues. Germline CDR1 and CDR2: SGHNT and YENEEA. As DNA, the CDR3 is TGTGCCAGCAGCTTAGATACCCAGGCAGGTACTGAAGCTTTCTTT. Its protein is CASSLDTQAGTEAFF.

This clone appeared a few times. The CDR3 DNA reads TGTGCCAGCACCTCTAGGGGGAGGGGAGACTATGGCTACACCTTC. It yields the protein CASTSRGRGDYGYTF. The chain uses TRBV2 and TRBJ1-2, with D possibly matching TRBD1 (6 bases). In germline, CDR1 is SNHLY, CDR2 FYNNEI. The CDR3 sequence is 15 residues long. The V end lost 7 bases, the J end lost 3 bases, and 18 bases lay between the germline ends.

This chain joins TRBV7-6 and TRBJ2-1, with D possibly being TRBD2 (5 bases). The CDR3 covers 15 residues. V dropped 5 bases and J dropped 5 bases, with 16 bases sitting between them. CDR1 and CDR2 from the germline V gene are SGHVS and FNYEAQ. The CDR3 spells CASSAFRGGHNEQFF. CDR3 nucleotide sequence: TGTGCCAGCAGCGCCTTTCGAGGAGGCCACAATGAGCAGTTCTTC.

The genes are TRBV5-1 and TRBJ2-7; 8 positions match TRBD1. The CDR3 runs to 16 residues. Unmatched junction bases numbered 14, after V lost 1 base and J lost 8 bases. The germline gives CDR1 SGHRS, CDR2 YFSETQ. CDR3 DNA: TGCGCCAGCAGCTTGTTCTGTGAACAGGGGGTCTGGAAGCAGTACGTC. Its translation: CASSLFCEQGVWKQYV.

CDR3 in amino acids: CASRDRGRVNTEAFF. CDR3 sequence (DNA): TGTGCCAGTCGGGACAGGGGGAGGGTGAACACTGAAGCTTTCTTT. The rearrangement joins TRBV5-4 to TRBJ1-1, with TRBD1 matching over 11 bases. This CDR3 spans 15 amino acids. V lost 8 bases, J lost 0 bases, and 6 bases stayed unmatched. Germline assignment: CDR1 SGHNT and CDR2 YYREEE (reference sequence).

This chain uses TRBV5-4 with TRBJ2-2; the match to TRBD2 covers 11 bases. The CDR3 consists of 15 residues. The V segment lost 5 bases and the J segment 1 base; nucleotides outside the gene matches: 1. Germline V gene data show CDR1 as SGHNT and CDR2 as YYREEE (reference sequence). This CDR3 reads CASRGTSGNTGELFF. CDR3 bases: TGTGCCAGCAGGGGGACTAGCGGGAACACCGGGGAGCTGTTTTTT.

The chain couples TRBV6-5 to TRBJ2-3, with a possible D match to TRBD2 (6 bases). V was cut by 9 bases and J by 0 bases, with 13 bases left in between. The CDR3 covers 14 residues. Germline V gives CDR1 MNHEY, CDR2 SVGAGI. This CDR3 reads CASTGLSSTDTQYF. CDR3 in DNA: TGTGCCAGTACGGGACTTTCCAGCACAGATACGCAGTATTTT.

The chain has TRBV6-5 and TRBJ2-1; 8 bases map to TRBD2. CDR3 length: 13 residues. Looked up from germline, CDR1 is MNHEY and CDR2 is SVGAGI. V lost 6 bases and J lost 7; bases outside the gene matches: 5. CDR3 region: CASRPQRENEQFF. The CDR3 coding sequence is TGTGCCAGCAGACCCCAGCGGGAGAATGAGCAGTTCTTC.

The V call is TRBV9, the J call TRBJ2-2, with D tentatively TRBD2 (5 bases). The CDR3 has 15 residues. Germline V gene lookup returns CDR1 SGDLS and CDR2 YYNGEE. Deletions cut 4 bases from V and 4 bases from J, with 14 bases between. The CDR3 DNA sequence: TGTGCCAGCAGCTCCTCGCGGGTATTCACCGGGGAGCTGTTTTTT. Encoded protein: CASSSSRVFTGELFF.

This clone was detected once. The rearrangement uses TRBV11-2 and TRBJ2-2; 10 bases map to TRBD2. J gave up 1 base and V 5 bases, and 4 bases lay outside the gene matches. Germline loops: CDR1 SGHAT, CDR2 FQNNGV. The CDR3 runs 16 residues. CDR3 sequence: CASSPRTSGNTGELFF. The CDR3 nucleotides are TGTGCCAGCAGCCCGAGGACTAGCGGGAACACCGGGGAGCTGTTTTTT.

The V call is TRBV19, the J call TRBJ2-1; TRBD2 matches at 8 bases. Germline trimming cut 3 bases from V and 8 bases from J; bases unmatched to any gene: 12. This CDR3 has 16 residues. CDR1 is LNHDA and CDR2 is SQIVND in the germline V gene (reference sequence). CDR3 coding DNA: TGTGCCAGTAGTATCCTCCAGCGGGAGATTTGTGATGAGCAGTTCTTC. Protein product: CASSILQREICDEQFF.

J is TRBJ1-2 and V is TRBV24-1, with a weak D call TRBD1 (5 bases). Trimming removed 3 bases at V and 4 bases at J, with 5 bases between. The germline V gene has CDR1 KGHDR and CDR2 SFDVKD. The CDR3 is 12 residues long. The CDR3: CATSDQGYGYTF. In DNA, the CDR3 is TGTGCCACCAGTGATCAGGGCTATGGCTACACCTTC.

This clone was picked up one time. This chain connects TRBV13 to TRBJ2-3, with 11 bases that match TRBD2. The length of the CDR3 is 16 residues. Germline CDR1 reads PRHDT; CDR2 reads FYEKMQ (reference sequence). The junction had 8 bases not matched to a gene; V was cut back by 6 bases and J by 3 bases. The CDR3 protein is CASRLGTSGFTDTQYF. The CDR3, as DNA: TGTGCCAGCAGACTAGGGACTAGCGGTTTTACAGATACGCAGTATTTT.

The chain recombines TRBV5-1 with TRBJ2-1, with TRBD2 identical over 12 bases. The ends lost 3 bases at V and 8 bases at J; junction bases unmatched: 6. The germline gives CDR1 SGHRS, CDR2 YFSETQ. There are 15 residues in the CDR3. The CDR3 here is CASSSGTSGHDEQFF. CDR3 sequence (DNA): TGCGCCAGCAGCTCCGGGACTAGCGGGCATGATGAGCAGTTCTTC.

The V gene is TRBV6-1, the J gene TRBJ2-1; weak D call: TRBD1 (5 bases). The CDR3 is made up of 15 amino acids. The V end lost 3 bases, the J end lost 9 bases, and 18 bases lay between the germline ends. Germline loops: CDR1 MNHNS, CDR2 SASEGT. CDR3 in amino acids: CASSEAGINLSEQFF. CDR3 in DNA: TGTGCCAGCAGTGAGGCAGGGATCAATTTGAGTGAGCAGTTCTTC.